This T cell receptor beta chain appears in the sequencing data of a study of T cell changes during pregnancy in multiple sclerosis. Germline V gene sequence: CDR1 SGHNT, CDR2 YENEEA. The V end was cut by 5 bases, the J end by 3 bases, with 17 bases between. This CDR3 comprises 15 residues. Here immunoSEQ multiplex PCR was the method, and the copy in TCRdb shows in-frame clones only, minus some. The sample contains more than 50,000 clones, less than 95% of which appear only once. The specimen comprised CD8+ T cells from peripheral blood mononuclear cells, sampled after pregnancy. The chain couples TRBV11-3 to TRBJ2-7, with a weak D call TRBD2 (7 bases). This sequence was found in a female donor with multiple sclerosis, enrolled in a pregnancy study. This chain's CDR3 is CASSERGGTYYEQYF. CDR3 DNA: TGTGCCAGCAGCGAGAGGGGGGGGACCTACTACGAGCAGTACTTC.